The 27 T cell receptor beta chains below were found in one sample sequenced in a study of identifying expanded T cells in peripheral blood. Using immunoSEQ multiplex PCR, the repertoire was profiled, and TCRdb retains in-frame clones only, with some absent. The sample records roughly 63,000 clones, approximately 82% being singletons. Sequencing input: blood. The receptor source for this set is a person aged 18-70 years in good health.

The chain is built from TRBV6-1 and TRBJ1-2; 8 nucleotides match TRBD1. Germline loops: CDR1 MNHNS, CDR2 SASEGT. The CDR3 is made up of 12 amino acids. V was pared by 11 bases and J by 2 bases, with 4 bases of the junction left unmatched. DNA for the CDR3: TGTGCCGGCTGGACAGGGAACTATGGCTACACCTTC. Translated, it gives CAGWTGNYGYTF.

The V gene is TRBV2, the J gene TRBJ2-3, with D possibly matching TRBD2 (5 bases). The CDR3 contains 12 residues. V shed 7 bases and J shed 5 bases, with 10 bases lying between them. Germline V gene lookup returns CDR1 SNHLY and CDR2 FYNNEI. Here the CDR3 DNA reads TGTGCCAGCAACCGGGCGGGAGATACGCAGTATTTT. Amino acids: CASNRAGDTQYF. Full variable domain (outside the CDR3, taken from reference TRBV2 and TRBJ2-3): EPEVTQTPSHQVTQMGQEVILRCVPISNHLYFYWYRQILGQKVEFLVSFYNNEISEKSEIFDDQFSVERPDGSNFTLKIRSTKLEDSAMYFCASNRAGDTQYFGPGTRLTVL.

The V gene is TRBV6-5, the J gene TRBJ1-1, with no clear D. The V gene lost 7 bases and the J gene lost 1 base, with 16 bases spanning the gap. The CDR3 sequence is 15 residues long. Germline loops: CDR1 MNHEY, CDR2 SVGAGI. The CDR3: CASKASGLTNTEAFF. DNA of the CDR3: TGTGCCAGCAAAGCGAGTGGACTTACGAACACTGAAGCTTTCTTT.

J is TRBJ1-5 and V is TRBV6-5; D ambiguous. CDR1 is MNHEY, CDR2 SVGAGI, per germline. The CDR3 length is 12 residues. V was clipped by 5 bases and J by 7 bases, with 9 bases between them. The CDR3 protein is CASSTLGQPQHF. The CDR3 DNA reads TGTGCCAGCAGTACCCTGGGCCAGCCCCAGCATTTT.

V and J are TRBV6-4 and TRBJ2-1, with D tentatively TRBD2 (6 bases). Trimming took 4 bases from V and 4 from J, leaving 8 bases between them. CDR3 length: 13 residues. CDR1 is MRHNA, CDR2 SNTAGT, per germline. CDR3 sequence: CASSAREYNEQFF. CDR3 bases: TGTGCCAGCAGTGCTCGGGAGTACAATGAGCAGTTCTTC.

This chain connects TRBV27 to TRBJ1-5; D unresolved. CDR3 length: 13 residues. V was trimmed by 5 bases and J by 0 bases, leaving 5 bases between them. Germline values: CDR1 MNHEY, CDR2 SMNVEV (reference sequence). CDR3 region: CASSEYSNQPQHF. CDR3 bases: TGTGCCAGCAGTGAGTATAGCAATCAGCCCCAGCATTTT.

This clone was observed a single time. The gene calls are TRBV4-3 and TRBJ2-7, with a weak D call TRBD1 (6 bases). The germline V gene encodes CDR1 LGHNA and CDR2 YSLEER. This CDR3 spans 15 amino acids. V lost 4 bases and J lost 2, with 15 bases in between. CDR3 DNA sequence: TGCGCCAGCAGCCCCCGCTGGGACACCGCCTACGAGCAGTACTTC. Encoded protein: CASSPRWDTAYEQYF.

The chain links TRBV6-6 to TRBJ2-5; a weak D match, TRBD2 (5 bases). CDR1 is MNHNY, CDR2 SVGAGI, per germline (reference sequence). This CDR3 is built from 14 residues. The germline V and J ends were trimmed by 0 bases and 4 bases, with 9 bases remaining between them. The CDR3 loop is CASSYSRAGETQYF. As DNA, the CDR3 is TGTGCCAGCAGTTACTCCCGTGCGGGAGAGACCCAGTACTTC.

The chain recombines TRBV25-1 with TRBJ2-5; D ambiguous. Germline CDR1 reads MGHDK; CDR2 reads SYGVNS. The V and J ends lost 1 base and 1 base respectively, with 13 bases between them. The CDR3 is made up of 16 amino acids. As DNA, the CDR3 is TGTGCCAGCAGTGAATCTCCTGACCGCATCCAAGAGACCCAGTACTTC. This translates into CASSESPDRIQETQYF.

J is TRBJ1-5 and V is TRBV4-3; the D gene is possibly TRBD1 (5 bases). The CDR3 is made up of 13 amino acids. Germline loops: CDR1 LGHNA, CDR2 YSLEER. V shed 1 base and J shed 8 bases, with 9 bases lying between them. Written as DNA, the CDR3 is TGCGCCAGCAGCCAAGCATTGACAGAGCCCCAGCATTTT. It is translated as CASSQALTEPQHF.

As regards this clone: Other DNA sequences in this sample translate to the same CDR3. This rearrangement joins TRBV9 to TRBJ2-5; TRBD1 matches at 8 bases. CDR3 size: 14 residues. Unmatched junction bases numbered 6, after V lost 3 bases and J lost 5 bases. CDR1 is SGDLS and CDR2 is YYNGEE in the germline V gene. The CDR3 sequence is CASSGRQGRETQYF. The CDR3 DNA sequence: TGTGCCAGCAGCGGTAGACAGGGGAGGGAGACCCAGTACTTC.

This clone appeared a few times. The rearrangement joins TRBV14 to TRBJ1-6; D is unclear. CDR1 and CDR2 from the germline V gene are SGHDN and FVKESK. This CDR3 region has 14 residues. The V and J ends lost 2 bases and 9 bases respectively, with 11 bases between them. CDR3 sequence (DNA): TGTGCCAGCAGCCAATTAGTTTTTAGTTCACCCCTCCACTTT. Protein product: CASSQLVFSSPLHF.

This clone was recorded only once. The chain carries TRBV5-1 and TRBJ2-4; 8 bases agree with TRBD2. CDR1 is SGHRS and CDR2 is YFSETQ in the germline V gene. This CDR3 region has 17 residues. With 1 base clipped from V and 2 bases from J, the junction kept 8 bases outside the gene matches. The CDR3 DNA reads TGCGCCAGCAGCTTGACTAGCGGACCCTTGTCCAAAAACATTCAGTACTTC. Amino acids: CASSLTSGPLSKNIQYF.

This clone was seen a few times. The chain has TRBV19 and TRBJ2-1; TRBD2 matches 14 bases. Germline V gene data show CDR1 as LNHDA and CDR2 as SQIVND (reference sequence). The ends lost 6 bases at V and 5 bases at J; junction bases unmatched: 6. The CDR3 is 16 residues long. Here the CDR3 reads CASRGTSGGRNNEQFF. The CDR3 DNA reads TGTGCCAGTAGGGGGACTAGCGGGGGAAGGAACAATGAGCAGTTCTTC.

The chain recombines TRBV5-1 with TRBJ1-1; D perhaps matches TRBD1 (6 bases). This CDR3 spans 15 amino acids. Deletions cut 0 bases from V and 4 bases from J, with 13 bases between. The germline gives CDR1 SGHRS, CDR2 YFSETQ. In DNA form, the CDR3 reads TGCGCCAGCAGCTTGGGGCAGGGGAAGGGCACTGAAGCTTTCTTT. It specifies CASSLGQGKGTEAFF. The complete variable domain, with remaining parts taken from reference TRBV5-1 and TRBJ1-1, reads KAGVTQTPRYLIKTRGQQVTLSCSPISGHRSVSWYQQTPGQGLQFLFEYFSETQRNKGNFPGRFSGRQFSNSRSEMNVSTLELGDSALYLCASSLGQGKGTEAFFGQGTRLTVV.

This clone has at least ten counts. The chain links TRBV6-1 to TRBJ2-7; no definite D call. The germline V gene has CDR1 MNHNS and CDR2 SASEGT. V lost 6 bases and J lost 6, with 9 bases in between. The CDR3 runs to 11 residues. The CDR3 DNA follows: TGTGCCAGCAGGCCCCAGGTCGAGCAGTACGTC. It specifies CASRPQVEQYV.

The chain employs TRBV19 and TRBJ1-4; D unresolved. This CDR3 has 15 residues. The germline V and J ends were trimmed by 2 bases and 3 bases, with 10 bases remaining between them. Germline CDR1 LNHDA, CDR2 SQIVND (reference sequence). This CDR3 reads CASSIKQRPNEKLFF. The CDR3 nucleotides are TGTGCCAGTAGTATAAAGCAGCGTCCTAATGAAAAACTGTTTTTT. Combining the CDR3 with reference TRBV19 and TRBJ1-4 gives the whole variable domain DGGITQSPKYLFRKEGQNVTLSCEQNLNHDAMYWYRQDPGQGLRLIYYSQIVNDFQKGDIAEGYSVSREKKESFPLTVTSAQKNPTAFYLCASSIKQRPNEKLFFGSGTQLSVL.

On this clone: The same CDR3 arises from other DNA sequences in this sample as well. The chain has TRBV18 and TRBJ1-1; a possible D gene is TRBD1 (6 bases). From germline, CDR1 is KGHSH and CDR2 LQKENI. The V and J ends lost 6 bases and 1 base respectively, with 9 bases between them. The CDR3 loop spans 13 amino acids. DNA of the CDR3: TGTGCCAGCTCTCCGGGACAGAACACTGAAGCTTTCTTT. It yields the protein CASSPGQNTEAFF.

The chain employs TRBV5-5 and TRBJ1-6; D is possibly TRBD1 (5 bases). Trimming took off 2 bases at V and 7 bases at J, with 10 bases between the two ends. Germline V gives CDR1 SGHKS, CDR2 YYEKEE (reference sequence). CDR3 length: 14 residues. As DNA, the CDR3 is TGTGCCAGCAGCTTTAGGCAGGGAAATTCACCCCTCCACTTT. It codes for CASSFRQGNSPLHF.

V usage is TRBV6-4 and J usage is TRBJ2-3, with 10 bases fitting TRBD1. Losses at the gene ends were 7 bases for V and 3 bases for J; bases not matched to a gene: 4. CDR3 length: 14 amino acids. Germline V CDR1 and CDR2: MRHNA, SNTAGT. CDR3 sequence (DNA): TGTGCCAGCAAACCGGACAGGGGGACAGATACGCAGTATTTT. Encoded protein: CASKPDRGTDTQYF.

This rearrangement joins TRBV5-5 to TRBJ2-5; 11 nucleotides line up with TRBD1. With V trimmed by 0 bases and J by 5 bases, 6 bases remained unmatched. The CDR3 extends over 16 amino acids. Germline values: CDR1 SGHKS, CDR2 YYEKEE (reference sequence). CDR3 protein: CASSLGTGGDGETQYF. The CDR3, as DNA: TGTGCCAGCAGCTTGGGGACAGGGGGCGACGGGGAGACCCAGTACTTC.

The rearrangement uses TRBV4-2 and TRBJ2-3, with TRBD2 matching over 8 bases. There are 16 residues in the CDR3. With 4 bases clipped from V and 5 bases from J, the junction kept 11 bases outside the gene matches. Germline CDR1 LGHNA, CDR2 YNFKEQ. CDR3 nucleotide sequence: TGTGCCAGCAGCCCCCAGGGACGGGGGGGCCAAGATACGCAGTATTTT. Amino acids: CASSPQGRGGQDTQYF.

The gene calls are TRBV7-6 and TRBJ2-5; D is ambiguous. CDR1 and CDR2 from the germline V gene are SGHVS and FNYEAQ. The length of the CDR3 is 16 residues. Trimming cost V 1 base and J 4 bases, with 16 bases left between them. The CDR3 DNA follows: TGTGCCAGCAGCTTAGGATCATCTTTCCTCGGAGAGACCCAGTACTTC. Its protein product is CASSLGSSFLGETQYF.

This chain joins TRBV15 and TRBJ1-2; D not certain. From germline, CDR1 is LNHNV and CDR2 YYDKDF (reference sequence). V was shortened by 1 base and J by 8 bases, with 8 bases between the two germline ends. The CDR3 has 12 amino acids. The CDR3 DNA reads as TGTGCCACCAGCAGAGGAGGGTTCGGCTACACCTTC. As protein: CATSRGGFGYTF.

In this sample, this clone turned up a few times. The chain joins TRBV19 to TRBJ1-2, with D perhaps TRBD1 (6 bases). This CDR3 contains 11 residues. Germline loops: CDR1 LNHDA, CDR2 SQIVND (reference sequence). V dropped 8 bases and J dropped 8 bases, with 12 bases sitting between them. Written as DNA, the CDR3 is TGTGCCAGTGAAAACAGGGACGGCTACACCTTC. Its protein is CASENRDGYTF. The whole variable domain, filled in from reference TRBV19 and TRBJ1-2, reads DGGITQSPKYLFRKEGQNVTLSCEQNLNHDAMYWYRQDPGQGLRLIYYSQIVNDFQKGDIAEGYSVSREKKESFPLTVTSAQKNPTAFYLCASENRDGYTFGSGTRLTVV.

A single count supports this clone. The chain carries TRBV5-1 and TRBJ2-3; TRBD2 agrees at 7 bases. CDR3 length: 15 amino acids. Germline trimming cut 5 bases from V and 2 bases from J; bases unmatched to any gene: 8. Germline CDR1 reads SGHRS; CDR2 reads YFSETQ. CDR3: CASRYRDYLTDTQYF. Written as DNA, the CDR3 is TGCGCCAGCAGATATAGGGACTACCTCACAGATACGCAGTATTTT.

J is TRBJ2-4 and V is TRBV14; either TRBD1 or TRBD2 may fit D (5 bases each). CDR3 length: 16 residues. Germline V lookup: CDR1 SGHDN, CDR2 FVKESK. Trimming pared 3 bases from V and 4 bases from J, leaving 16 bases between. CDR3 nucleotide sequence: TGTGCCAGCAGCCAGCACTCGGGGACCGCTAAAAACATTCAGTACTTC. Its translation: CASSQHSGTAKNIQYF.